This record covers a single TCR beta chain. Its antigen remains unidentified. These data belong to a study of vaccination and CD4 T cells after COVID-19. Treatment defined: roughly 10-day PBMC culture with coronavirus spike peptide pools or control peptides (ViraFEST assay). At the Johns Hopkins FTIC core, DNA taken from cultured CD4+ T cells was sequenced by way of the Oncomine TCR Beta short-read assay. TCRdb re-called the PCR reads through MiXCR, storing one row per CDR3 protein. The sample consists of roughly 22,000 distinct CDR3 sequences, about 31% of them appearing once. The CDR3 is made up of 14 amino acids. Germline assignment: CDR1 SGDLS and CDR2 YYNGEE. Between the trimmed V and J ends, which lost 0 bases and 6 bases, there was a span of 9 bases.

This receptor was taken from a human donor with COVID-19. Sequencing used cultured CD4+ T cells from blood. The chain links TRBV9 to TRBJ2-2; D is undetermined. The DNA for the CDR3 is TGTGCCAGCAGCGTAGAAGGTCTAGCCGGGGAGCTGTTTTTT. It encodes CASSVEGLAGELFF. Complete variable domain (other parts from reference TRBV9 and TRBJ2-2): DSGVTQTPKHLITATGQRVTLRCSPRSGDLSVYWYQQSLDQGLQFLIQYYNGEERAKGNILERFSAQQFPDLHSELNLSSLELGDSALYFCASSVEGLAGELFFGEGSRLTVL.